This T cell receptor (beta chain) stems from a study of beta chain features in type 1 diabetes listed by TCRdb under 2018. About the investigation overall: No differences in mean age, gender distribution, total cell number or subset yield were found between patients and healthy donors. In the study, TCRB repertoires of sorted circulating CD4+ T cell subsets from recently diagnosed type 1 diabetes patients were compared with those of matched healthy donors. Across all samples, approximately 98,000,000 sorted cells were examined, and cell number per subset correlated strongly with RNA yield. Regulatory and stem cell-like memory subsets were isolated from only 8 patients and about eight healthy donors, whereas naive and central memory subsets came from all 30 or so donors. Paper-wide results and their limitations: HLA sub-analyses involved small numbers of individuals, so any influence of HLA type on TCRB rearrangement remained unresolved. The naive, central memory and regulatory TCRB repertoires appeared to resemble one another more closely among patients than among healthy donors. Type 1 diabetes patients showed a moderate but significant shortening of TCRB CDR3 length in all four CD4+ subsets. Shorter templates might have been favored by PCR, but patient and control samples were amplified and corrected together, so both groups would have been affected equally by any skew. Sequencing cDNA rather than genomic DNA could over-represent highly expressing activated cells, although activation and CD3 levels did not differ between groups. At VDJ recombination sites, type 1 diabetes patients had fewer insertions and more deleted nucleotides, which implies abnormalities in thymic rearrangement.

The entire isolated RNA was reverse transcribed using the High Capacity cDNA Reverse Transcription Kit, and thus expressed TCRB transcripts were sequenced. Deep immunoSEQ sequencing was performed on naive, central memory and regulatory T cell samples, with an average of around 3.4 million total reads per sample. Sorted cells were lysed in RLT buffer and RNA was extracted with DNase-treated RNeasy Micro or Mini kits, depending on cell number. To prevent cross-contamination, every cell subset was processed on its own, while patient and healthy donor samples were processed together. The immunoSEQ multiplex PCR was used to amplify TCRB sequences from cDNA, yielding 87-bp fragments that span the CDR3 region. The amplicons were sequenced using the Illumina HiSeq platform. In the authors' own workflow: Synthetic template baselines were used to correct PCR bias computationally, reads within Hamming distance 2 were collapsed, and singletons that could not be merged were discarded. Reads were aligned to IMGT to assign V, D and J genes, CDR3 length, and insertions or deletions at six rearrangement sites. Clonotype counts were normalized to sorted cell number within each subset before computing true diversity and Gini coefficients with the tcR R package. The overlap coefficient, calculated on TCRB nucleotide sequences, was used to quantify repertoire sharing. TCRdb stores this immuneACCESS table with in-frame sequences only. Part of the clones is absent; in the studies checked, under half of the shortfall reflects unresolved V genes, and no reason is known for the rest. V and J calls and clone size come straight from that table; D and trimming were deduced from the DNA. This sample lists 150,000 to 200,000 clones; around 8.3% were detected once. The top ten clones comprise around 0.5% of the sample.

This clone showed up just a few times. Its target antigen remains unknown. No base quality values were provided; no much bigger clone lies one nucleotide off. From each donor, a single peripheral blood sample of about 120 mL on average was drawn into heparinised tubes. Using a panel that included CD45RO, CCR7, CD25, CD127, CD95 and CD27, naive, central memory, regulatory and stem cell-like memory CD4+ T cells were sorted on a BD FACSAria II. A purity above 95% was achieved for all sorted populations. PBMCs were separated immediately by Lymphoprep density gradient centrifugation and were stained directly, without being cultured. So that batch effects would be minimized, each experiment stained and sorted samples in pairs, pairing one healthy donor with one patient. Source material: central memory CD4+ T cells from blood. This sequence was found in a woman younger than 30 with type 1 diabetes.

The sequence in DNA is TGTGCCAGCACAGGACTAGCGAACCACAATGAGCAGTTCTTC. Its protein product is CASTGLANHNEQFF. Recombination linked TRBV2 to TRBJ2-1, with TRBD2 identical over 9 junction bases. Including cysteine and phenylalanine, the CDR3 has 14 amino acids. The entry retains the CDR3 DNA only, 42 bases that are in frame from base 1. Sequences SNHLY (CDR1) and FYNNEI (CDR2) are obtained from the germline V gene. Relative to germline, V is missing 7 bases and J is missing 5 bases, with 6 bases of the junction outside any gene match. Supplemented by the reference TRBV2 and TRBJ2-1 proteins around the CDR3, the complete variable domain is EPEVTQTPSHQVTQMGQEVILRCVPISNHLYFYWYRQILGQKVEFLVSFYNNEISEKSEIFDDQFSVERPDGSNFTLKIRSTKLEDSAMYFCASTGLANHNEQFFGPGTRLTVL.